The 22 T cell receptor beta chains below come from one sample, sequenced in a study of CD8 T cells in Susac syndrome. Random-hexamer reverse transcription was applied to roughly 0.5 to 1 ug RNA. From the immunoSEQ multiplex PCR reads, TCRdb called clonotypes with MiXCR, one entry per CDR3 protein. The table records 200,000 or so distinct CDR3 sequences, nearly 95% of them present only once. Sequencing used CD4+ T cells from PBMCs. The origin of the receptors is a human donor with multiple sclerosis.

This rearrangement joins TRBV5-1 to TRBJ1-4, with D tentatively TRBD1 (5 bases). V lost 1 base and J lost 4, with 11 bases in between. This CDR3 has 15 amino acids. Looked up from germline, CDR1 is SGHRS and CDR2 is YFSETQ. CDR3 sequence (DNA): TGCGCCAGCAGCTTGTCGGGACGGATTAATGAAAAACTGTTTTTT. Protein: CASSLSGRINEKLFF.

The chain couples TRBV29-1 to TRBJ2-3; D ambiguous. Germline lookup yields CDR1 SQVTM and CDR2 ANQGSEA. The CDR3 covers 13 residues. V was clipped by 3 bases and J by 2 bases, with 9 bases between them. CDR3 nucleotides: TGCAGCGTTGAGCAGAGTTACACAGATACGCAGTATTTT. It specifies CSVEQSYTDTQYF.

In this sample, this clonotype turned up once. This rearrangement joins TRBV29-1 to TRBJ1-2; tentatively, D is TRBD1 (5 bases). CDR1 is SQVTM and CDR2 is ANQGSEA in the germline V gene. Between the trimmed V and J ends, which lost 5 bases and 4 bases, there was a span of 11 bases. This CDR3 comprises 12 residues. The CDR3 sequence: CSVLGQSYGYTF. The CDR3 coding sequence is TGCAGCGTTCTGGGGCAGAGCTATGGCTACACCTTC. Filled out from reference TRBV29-1 and TRBJ1-2, the complete variable domain reads SAVISQKPSRDICQRGTSLTIQCQVDSQVTMMFWYRQQPGQSLTLIATANQGSEATYESGFVIDKFPISRPNLTFSTLTVSNMSPEDSSIYLCSVLGQSYGYTFGSGTRLTVV.

This chain links TRBV12-3 or TRBV12-4 with TRBJ1-2, with D unresolved. This CDR3 has 13 residues. V gave up 7 bases and J gave up 3 bases, with 12 bases separating them. The CDR3 nucleotides are TGTGCCAGCACCGTACGCGGGGACTATGGCTACACCTTC. It is translated as CASTVRGDYGYTF.

The chain employs TRBV19 and TRBJ2-2; D unclear. With 4 bases removed from V and 1 base from J, the gap between germline ends came to 4 bases. CDR3 length equals 13 residues. From germline, CDR1 is LNHDA and CDR2 SQIVND (reference sequence). This chain's CDR3 is CASSSENTGELFF. For the CDR3, the DNA is TGTGCCAGTAGTAGTGAGAACACCGGGGAGCTGTTTTTT.

This sequence joins TRBV30 and TRBJ1-6; D unclear. This CDR3 comprises 15 residues. CDR1 is GTSNPN, CDR2 SVGIG, per germline (reference sequence). V dropped 6 bases and J dropped 2 bases, with 14 bases sitting between them. CDR3 in DNA: TGTGCCTGCTCCCGTTTGGGCACCTATAATTCACCCCTCCACTTT. This codes for CACSRLGTYNSPLHF. Variable domain in full (rest from reference TRBV30 and TRBJ1-6): SQTIHQWPATLVQPVGSPLSLECTVEGTSNPNLYWYRQAAGRGLQLLFYSVGIGQISSEVPQNLSASRPQDRQFILSSKKLLLSDSGFYLCACSRLGTYNSPLHFGNGTRLTVT.

This chain joins TRBV3-1 and TRBJ2-7; D is undetermined. Germline values: CDR1 LGHDT, CDR2 YNNKEL (reference sequence). This CDR3 spans 14 amino acids. V gave up 6 bases and J gave up 7 bases, with 19 bases separating them. The CDR3 DNA reads as TGTGCCAGCAGGCCAAATACGCCGGTTGGGGAGCAGTACTTC. This gives the protein CASRPNTPVGEQYF.

The rearrangement links TRBV19 to TRBJ2-7; a possible D gene is TRBD1 (7 bases). This CDR3 has 14 residues. Germline values: CDR1 LNHDA, CDR2 SQIVND (reference sequence). The V end lost 9 bases, the J end lost 2 bases, and 17 bases lay between the germline ends. CDR3 nucleotide sequence: TGTGCCAGCGGAGGGACAGCCAACACCTACGAGCAGTACTTC. Its protein product is CASGGTANTYEQYF.

The rearrangement joins TRBV20-1 to TRBJ2-5; 8 nucleotides match TRBD2. The CDR3 extends over 15 amino acids. With 1 base clipped from V and 5 bases from J, the junction kept 9 bases outside the gene matches. Germline assignment: CDR1 DFQATT and CDR2 SNEGSKA (reference sequence). For the CDR3, the DNA is TGCAGTGCTAGAGCCGCAGCGGGGGCAGGGGAGACCCAGTACTTC. Translation gives CSARAAAGAGETQYF.

This chain links TRBV5-1 with TRBJ2-7; D is unresolved. Trimming removed 3 bases at V and 6 bases at J, with 10 bases between. The CDR3 loop spans 12 amino acids. The germline CDR1 and CDR2 sequences are SGHRS and YFSETQ. The CDR3 DNA is TGCGCCAGCAGCTCCGGGCTTGGCGAGCAGTACTTC. It is translated as CASSSGLGEQYF.

This chain joins TRBV9 and TRBJ2-3; 7 bases map to TRBD1. After removal of 0 bases from V and 4 bases from J, the junction contained 2 bases not matched to a gene. The CDR3 is made up of 14 amino acids. CDR1 is SGDLS and CDR2 is YYNGEE in the germline V gene. The DNA for the CDR3 is TGTGCCAGCAGCGTAGCTCAGGGGGCAGATACGCAGTATTTT. It encodes CASSVAQGADTQYF.

The table lists this clonotype with a few counts. The V gene is TRBV7-2, the J gene TRBJ2-4; D is uncertain. CDR1 is SGHTA, CDR2 FQGNSA, per germline. V lost 3 bases and J 10 bases, leaving 10 bases between the germline ends. The CDR3 is made up of 12 amino acids. CDR3 protein: CASSLDTSIQYF. CDR3 in DNA: TGTGCCAGCAGCTTGGATACCTCTATTCAGTACTTC.

V and J are TRBV20-1 and TRBJ2-3; D remains ambiguous. CDR1 is DFQATT and CDR2 is SNEGSKA in the germline V gene (reference sequence). Trimming pared 0 bases from V and 4 bases from J, leaving 5 bases between. This CDR3 is built from 12 residues. The CDR3 here is CSARDGADTQYF. The CDR3 bases are TGCAGTGCTAGAGATGGGGCAGATACGCAGTATTTT.

This clonotype showed up just once. The chain has TRBV20-1 and TRBJ2-1, with 12 bases lining up with TRBD2. The ends lost 3 bases at V and 2 bases at J; junction bases unmatched: 11. The CDR3 extends over 18 amino acids. The germline CDR1 and CDR2 sequences are DFQATT and SNEGSKA (reference sequence). In DNA, the CDR3 is TGCAGTGCTAGGAGGTCGCTAGCGGGGGGGCCGACCTACAATGAGCAGTTCTTC. As protein: CSARRSLAGGPTYNEQFF.

The J gene is TRBJ2-3, the V gene TRBV20-1, with 12 bases aligning to TRBD2. The CDR3 is made up of 13 amino acids. CDR1 is DFQATT and CDR2 is SNEGSKA in the germline V gene (reference sequence). The V segment lost 6 bases and the J segment 9 bases; nucleotides outside the gene matches: 7. This chain's CDR3 is CSATLAGGSTQYF. For the CDR3, the DNA is TGCAGTGCCACACTAGCGGGGGGCTCAACGCAGTATTTT.

As DNA, the CDR3 is TGTGCCACCGGGGGGGCTCATGGTACGCAGTATTTT. It encodes CATGGAHGTQYF. The chain combines TRBV24-1 with TRBJ2-3; D perhaps matches TRBD2 (7 bases). Trimming left V 9 bases short and J 8 bases short, with 14 bases between. The germline V gene has CDR1 KGHDR and CDR2 SFDVKD. The CDR3 spans 12 residues.

This rearrangement joins TRBV14 to TRBJ2-5; no definite D call. The CDR3 extends over 12 amino acids. Trimming took 4 bases from V and 5 from J, leaving 8 bases between them. CDR1 SGHDN and CDR2 FVKESK come from the germline V gene. CDR3 nucleotides: TGTGCCAGCAGCCCTTATGTGGAGACCCAGTACTTC. Encoded protein: CASSPYVETQYF.

The chain is built from TRBV4-2 and TRBJ2-3; 10 nucleotides agree with TRBD2. V lost 5 bases, J lost 1 base, and 6 bases stayed unmatched. Germline CDR1 and CDR2: LGHNA and YNFKEQ. This CDR3 contains 16 residues. The CDR3 region is CASSKSGTSGTDTQYF. DNA of the CDR3: TGTGCCAGCAGCAAATCCGGGACTAGCGGCACAGATACGCAGTATTTT.

V usage is TRBV20-1 and J usage is TRBJ2-1; TRBD2 agrees at 13 bases. After removal of 6 bases from V and 0 bases from J, the junction contained 8 bases not matched to a gene. Looked up from germline, CDR1 is DFQATT and CDR2 is SNEGSKA (reference sequence). CDR3 length: 17 amino acids. The CDR3 region is CSAWTSGSWSSYNEQFF. The CDR3 DNA reads as TGCAGTGCCTGGACTAGCGGGAGTTGGAGCTCCTACAATGAGCAGTTCTTC.

This clonotype was found once. V gene TRBV6-5 combines with J gene TRBJ1-4; D is ambiguous. Germline V gene sequence: CDR1 MNHEY, CDR2 SVGAGI. The V gene lost 5 bases and the J gene lost 8 bases, with 9 bases spanning the gap. There are 12 residues in the CDR3. DNA of the CDR3: TGTGCCAGCAGTGCGATCGACGAAAAACTGTTTTTT. This codes for CASSAIDEKLFF.

The rearrangement links TRBV20-1 to TRBJ1-2, with 7 bases matching TRBD1. This CDR3 has 13 amino acids. V lost 5 bases to trimming and J lost 6 bases; unmatched junction nucleotides: 9. Germline CDR1 and CDR2: DFQATT and SNEGSKA (reference sequence). Written as DNA, the CDR3 is TGCAGTGCTCGTCCAGGGGGGTGGGATGGCTACACCTTC. This encodes CSARPGGWDGYTF.

The genes are TRBV28 and TRBJ2-6, with D tentatively TRBD1 (6 bases). Germline CDR1 reads MDHEN; CDR2 reads SYDVKM. The CDR3 is 14 amino acids. V was clipped by 7 bases and J by 8 bases, with 15 bases between them. CDR3 protein: CASTVYRDPNVLTF. The CDR3 nucleotides are TGTGCCAGCACCGTATACAGGGACCCCAACGTCCTGACTTTC.